The T cell receptor (beta chain) described here comes from a study of shared clonotypes between healthy human individuals. The data were produced by immunoSEQ multiplex PCR, yet TCRdb's version contains in-frame clones alone and is incomplete. The sample holds about 2.1 million clones, 93% seen once. V was cut by 1 base and J by 1 base, with 20 bases left in between. Germline V gene sequence: CDR1 MDHEN, CDR2 SYDVKM. The CDR3 has 19 residues. Terminally differentiated effector memory CD45RA+ cells were excluded from the naive CD8 cells, which were CD45RO-negative and positively selected for CCR7. Sequences were obtained from naive CD8+ T cells from PBMCs. The chain employs TRBV28 and TRBJ1-5; D is unresolved. The source of this sequence is a man aged 18 to 35 in good health. Some clones in this sample may be carry-over from other donors' samples. The CDR3, as DNA: TGTGCCAGCAGTTTATTTGGTACAGCTATGATCTTGAGCAATCAGCCCCAGCATTTT. This gives the protein CASSLFGTAMILSNQPQHF.